This entry features one T cell receptor beta chain sequence. Its antigen is as yet unknown. This CDR3 comprises 15 residues. CDR1 and CDR2 from the germline V gene are SGHTS and YDEGEE. Trimming pared 1 base from V and 6 bases from J, leaving 13 bases between. TCRdb's copy holds only in-frame clones and misses some; the assay was immunoSEQ multiplex PCR. The repertoire holds roughly 700,000 clones, with about 90% as singletons. The record originates from a study of Ad26.COV2.S vaccination and SARS-CoV-2 variants. Overall study context: Participants got Ad26.COV2.S intramuscularly, once or twice 56 days apart. The study, taken as a whole, reports: It was reported that spike-specific CD8+ and CD4+ T cell responses were substantially broad after vaccination.

The treatment: some 20 received Ad26.COV2.S at low or high dose, single or two shots; 5 received placebo; per-sample allocation not given. Specimens were obtained on day 63 following the first vaccine or placebo injection. Donor was an adult aged 18-55 years in Boston. SARS-CoV-2 spike from the Wuhan strain was encoded by the vaccine, an Ad26 vector. This sequence was found in a person aged 18 to 59 who received the Ad26.COV2.S COVID-19 vaccine or a placebo. The V and J genes are TRBV5-8 and TRBJ2-2, with D possibly being TRBD2 (5 bases). This specimen consisted of peripheral blood, obtained in a trial of Ad26.COV2.S vaccine versus placebo. The CDR3 DNA reads as TGTGCCAGCAGCTTGATCACTAGGTCCCCCGGGGAGCTGTTTTTT. This translates into CASSLITRSPGELFF.